These 3 T cell receptor beta chains came from one sample sequenced in a study of OX40 agonist ivuxolimab in advanced cancers. Assay: immunoSEQ multiplex PCR; the TCRdb copy retains only in-frame clones and omits some. In the table there are 50,000 to 60,000 clones, about 89% of which are singletons. The specimen was CD4+ or CD8+ T cells sorted from blood, collected in a trial of the OX40 agonist ivuxolimab. The receptors were gathered from an adult with an advanced solid tumor such as melanoma, head and neck, liver or kidney cancer.

This chain uses TRBV5-4 with TRBJ2-7, with D perhaps TRBD1 (6 bases). V shed 3 bases and J shed 3 bases, with 19 bases lying between them. From germline, CDR1 is SGHNT and CDR2 YYREEE (reference sequence). The CDR3 has 16 amino acids. CDR3 DNA: TGTGCCAGCAGCTCCCTTGGGACCGGACAGAACTACGAGCAGTACTTC. Its translation: CASSSLGTGQNYEQYF.

The V gene is TRBV5-4, the J gene TRBJ1-1; D is unclear. The V end lost 0 bases, the J end lost 7 bases, and 4 bases lay between the germline ends. Germline V lookup: CDR1 SGHNT, CDR2 YYREEE (reference sequence). The CDR3 consists of 11 residues. CDR3 amino acids: CASSLGIEAFF. CDR3 bases: TGTGCCAGCAGCTTGGGGATTGAAGCTTTCTTT.

J is TRBJ2-1 and V is TRBV7-9, with unresolved D. The CDR3 runs to 16 residues. V lost 3 bases and J 8 bases, leaving 20 bases between the germline ends. Germline-derived CDR1 and CDR2 are SEHNR and FQNEAQ (reference sequence). The CDR3 coding sequence is TGTGCCAGCAGCTTTTCTAAGTACTCTGCTTATGATGAGCAGTTCTTC. Translation gives CASSFSKYSAYDEQFF.